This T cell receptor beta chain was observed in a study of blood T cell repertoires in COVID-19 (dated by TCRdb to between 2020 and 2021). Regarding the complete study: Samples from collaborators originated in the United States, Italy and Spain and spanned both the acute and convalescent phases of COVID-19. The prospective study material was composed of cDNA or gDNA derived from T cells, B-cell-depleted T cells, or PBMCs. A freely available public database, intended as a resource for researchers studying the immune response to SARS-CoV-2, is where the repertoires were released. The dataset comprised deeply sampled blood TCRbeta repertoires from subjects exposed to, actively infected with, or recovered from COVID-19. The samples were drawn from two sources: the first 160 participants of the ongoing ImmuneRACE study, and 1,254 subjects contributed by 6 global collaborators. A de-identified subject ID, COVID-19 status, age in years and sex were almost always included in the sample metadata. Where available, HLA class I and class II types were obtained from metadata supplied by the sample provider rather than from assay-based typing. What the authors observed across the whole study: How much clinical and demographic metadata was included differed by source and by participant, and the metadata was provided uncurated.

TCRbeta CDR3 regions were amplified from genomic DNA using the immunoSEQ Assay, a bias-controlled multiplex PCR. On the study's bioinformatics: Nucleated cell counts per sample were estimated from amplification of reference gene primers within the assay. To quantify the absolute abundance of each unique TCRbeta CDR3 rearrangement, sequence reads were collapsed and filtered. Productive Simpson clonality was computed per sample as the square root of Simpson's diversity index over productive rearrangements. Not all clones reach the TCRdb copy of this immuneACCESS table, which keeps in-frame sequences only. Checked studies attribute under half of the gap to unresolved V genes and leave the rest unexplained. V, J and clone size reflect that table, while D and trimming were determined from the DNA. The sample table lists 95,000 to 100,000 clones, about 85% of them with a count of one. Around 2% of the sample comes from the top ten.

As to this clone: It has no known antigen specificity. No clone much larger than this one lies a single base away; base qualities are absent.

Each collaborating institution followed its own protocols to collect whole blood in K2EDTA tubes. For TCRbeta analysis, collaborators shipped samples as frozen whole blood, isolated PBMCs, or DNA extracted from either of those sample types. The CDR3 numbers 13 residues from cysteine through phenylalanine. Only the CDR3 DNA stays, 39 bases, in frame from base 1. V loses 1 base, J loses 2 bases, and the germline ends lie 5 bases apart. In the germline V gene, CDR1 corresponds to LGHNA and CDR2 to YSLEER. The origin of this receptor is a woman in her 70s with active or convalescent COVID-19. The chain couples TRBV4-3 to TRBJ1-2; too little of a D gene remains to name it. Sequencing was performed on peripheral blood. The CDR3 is CASSQARNYGYTF. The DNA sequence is TGCGCCAGCAGCCAAGCGAGGAACTATGGCTACACCTTC.